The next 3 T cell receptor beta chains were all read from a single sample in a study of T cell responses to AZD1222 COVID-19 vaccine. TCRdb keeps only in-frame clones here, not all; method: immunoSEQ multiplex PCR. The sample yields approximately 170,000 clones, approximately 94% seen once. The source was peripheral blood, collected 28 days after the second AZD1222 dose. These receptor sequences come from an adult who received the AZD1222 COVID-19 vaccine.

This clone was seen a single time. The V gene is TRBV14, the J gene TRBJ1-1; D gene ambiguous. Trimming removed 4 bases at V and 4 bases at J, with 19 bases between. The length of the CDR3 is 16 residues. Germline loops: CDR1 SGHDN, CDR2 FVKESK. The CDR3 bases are TGTGCCAGCAGCCCAACGGATGGCCCTACGGCCACTGAAGCTTTCTTT. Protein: CASSPTDGPTATEAFF.

CDR3 amino acids: CASSKGRESEQFF. The DNA for the CDR3 is TGTGCCAGCAGCAAAGGGCGGGAAAGTGAGCAGTTCTTC. V and J are TRBV21-1 and TRBJ2-1; TRBD2, the table's D call, was not compared with the DNA. TRBV21-1 is given as a pseudogene. The CDR3 sequence is 13 residues long.

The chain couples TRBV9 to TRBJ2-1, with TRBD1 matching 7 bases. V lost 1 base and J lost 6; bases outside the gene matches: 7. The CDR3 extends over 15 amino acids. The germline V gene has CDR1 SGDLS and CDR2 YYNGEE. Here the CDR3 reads CASSVTGVIGNEQFF. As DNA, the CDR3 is TGTGCCAGCAGCGTAACAGGGGTGATAGGCAATGAGCAGTTCTTC.